This T cell receptor (beta chain) is drawn from a study of T cells in Graves' hyperthyroidism and ophthalmopathy. This CDR3 spans 16 amino acids. V lost 2 bases, J lost 4 bases, and 14 bases stayed unmatched. The germline CDR1 and CDR2 sequences are DFQATT and SNEGSKA (reference sequence). This clonotype was recorded at least ten times. From RNA transcripts, TCR beta CDR3 regions were amplified. When the TCR CDR3 underwent first-round RT-PCR, the HTBI primer set was used. MiXCR, run by TCRdb on the multiplex PCR reads, gives a single entry per CDR3 protein. The sample lists 250,000 to 350,000 distinct CDR3 sequences; approximately 15% were seen once.

The sequenced sample was blood. The receptor comes from a woman in her fifties or sixties with Graves' ophthalmopathy. This chain joins TRBV20-1 and TRBJ2-7; TRBD1 aligns across 7 bases. CDR3 protein: CSARTARTGLGYEQYF. For the CDR3, the DNA is TGCAGTGCTAGAACAGCTCGGACAGGTCTTGGTTACGAGCAGTACTTC.